This TCR beta chain was profiled in a study of blood T cell repertoires in COVID-19. Study details: The origin of the acute and convalescent COVID-19 samples was the United States, Italy and Spain. In each case, the material was cDNA or gDNA derived from T cells, B-cell-depleted T cells, or PBMCs.

Study processing details: Amplification of reference gene primers provided the estimated nucleated cell counts. The data were produced by immunoSEQ multiplex PCR, yet TCRdb's version contains in-frame clones alone and is incomplete. D and trimming were read from the DNA, whereas the V and J calls and clone size are those reported in that table. The data hold under 250,000 clones, with 88% observed a single time. Patients at the Seattle site were enrolled during active infection and followed longitudinally. The sequencing input was peripheral blood. The origin of this receptor is a woman aged 25 to 39 with COVID-19, enrolled during active disease.

CDR3 coding DNA: TGTGCCAGCAGCTTAGGACAGGTTTACGAGCAGTACTTC. This translates into CASSLGQVYEQYF. V is TRBV7-9 and J is TRBJ2-7, with D perhaps TRBD1 (6 bases). The CDR3 is 13 amino acids. Per the germline V gene, CDR1 is SEHNR and CDR2 is FQNEAQ (reference sequence). V lost 1 base and J 4 bases, leaving 8 bases between the germline ends.